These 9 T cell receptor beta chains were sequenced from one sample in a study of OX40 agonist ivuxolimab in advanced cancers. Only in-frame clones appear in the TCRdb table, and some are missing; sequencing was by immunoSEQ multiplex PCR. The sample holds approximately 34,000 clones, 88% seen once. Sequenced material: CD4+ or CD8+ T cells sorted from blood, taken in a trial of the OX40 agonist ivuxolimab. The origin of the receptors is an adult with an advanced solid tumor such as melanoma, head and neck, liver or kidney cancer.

This CDR3 reads CASSAALRGELFF. The CDR3 DNA reads TGTGCCAGCAGTGCGGCCCTACGGGGGGAGCTGTTTTTT. The chain combines TRBV25-1 with TRBJ2-2; D remains unclear. Trimming removed 4 bases at V and 8 bases at J, with 11 bases between. This CDR3 contains 13 residues. Germline V lookup: CDR1 MGHDK, CDR2 SYGVNS.

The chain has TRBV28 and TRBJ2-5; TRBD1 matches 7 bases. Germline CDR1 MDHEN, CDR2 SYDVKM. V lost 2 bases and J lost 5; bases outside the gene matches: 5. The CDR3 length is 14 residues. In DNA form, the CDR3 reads TGTGCCAGCAGTTTAGGGACAGCGGTCGAGACCCAGTACTTC. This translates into CASSLGTAVETQYF. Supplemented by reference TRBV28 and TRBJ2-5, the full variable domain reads DVKVTQSSRYLVKRTGEKVFLECVQDMDHENMFWYRQDPGLGLRLIYFSYDVKMKEKGDIPEGYSVSREKKERFSLILESASTNQTSMYLCASSLGTAVETQYFGPGTRLLVL.

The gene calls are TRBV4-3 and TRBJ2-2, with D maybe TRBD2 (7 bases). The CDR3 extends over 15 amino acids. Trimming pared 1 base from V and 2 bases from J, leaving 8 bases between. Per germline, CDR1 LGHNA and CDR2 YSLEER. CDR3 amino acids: CASSQAGGNTGELFF. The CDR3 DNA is TGCGCCAGCAGCCAAGCGGGGGGCAACACCGGGGAGCTGTTTTTT.

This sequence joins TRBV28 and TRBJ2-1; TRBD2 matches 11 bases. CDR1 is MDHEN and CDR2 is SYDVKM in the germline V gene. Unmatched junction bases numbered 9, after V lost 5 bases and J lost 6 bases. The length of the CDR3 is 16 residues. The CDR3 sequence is CASSPLAGGKGNEQFF. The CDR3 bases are TGTGCCAGCAGTCCATTAGCGGGGGGGAAAGGCAATGAGCAGTTCTTC.

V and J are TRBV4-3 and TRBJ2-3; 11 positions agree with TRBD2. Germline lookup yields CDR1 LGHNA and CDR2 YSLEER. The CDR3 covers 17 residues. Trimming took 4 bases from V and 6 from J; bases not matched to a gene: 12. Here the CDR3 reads CASSPTLAGDHLDTQYF. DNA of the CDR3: TGCGCCAGCAGCCCGACACTAGCGGGGGACCATTTGGATACGCAGTATTTT.

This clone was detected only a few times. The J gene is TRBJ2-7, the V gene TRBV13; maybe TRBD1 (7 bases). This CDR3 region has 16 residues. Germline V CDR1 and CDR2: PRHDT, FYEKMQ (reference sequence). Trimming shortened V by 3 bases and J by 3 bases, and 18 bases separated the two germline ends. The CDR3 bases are TGTGCCAGCAGCTTCGGGGGCAGGGGGTTGGACTACGAGCAGTACTTC. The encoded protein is CASSFGGRGLDYEQYF.

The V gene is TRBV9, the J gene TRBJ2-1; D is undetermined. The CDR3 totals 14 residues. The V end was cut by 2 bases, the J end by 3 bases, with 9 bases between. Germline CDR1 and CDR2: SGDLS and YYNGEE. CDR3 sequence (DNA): TGTGCCAGCAGCGTCGGAATTAGCTACAATGAGCAGTTCTTC. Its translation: CASSVGISYNEQFF. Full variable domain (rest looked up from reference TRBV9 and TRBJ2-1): DSGVTQTPKHLITATGQRVTLRCSPRSGDLSVYWYQQSLDQGLQFLIQYYNGEERAKGNILERFSAQQFPDLHSELNLSSLELGDSALYFCASSVGISYNEQFFGPGTRLTVL.

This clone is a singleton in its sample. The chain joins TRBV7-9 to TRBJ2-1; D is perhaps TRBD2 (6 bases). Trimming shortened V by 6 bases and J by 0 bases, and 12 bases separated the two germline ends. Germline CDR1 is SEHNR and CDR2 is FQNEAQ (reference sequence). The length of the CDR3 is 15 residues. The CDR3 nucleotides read TGTGCCAGCAGTCCCGGGAGACCCTCCTACAATGAGCAGTTCTTC. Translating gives CASSPGRPSYNEQFF.

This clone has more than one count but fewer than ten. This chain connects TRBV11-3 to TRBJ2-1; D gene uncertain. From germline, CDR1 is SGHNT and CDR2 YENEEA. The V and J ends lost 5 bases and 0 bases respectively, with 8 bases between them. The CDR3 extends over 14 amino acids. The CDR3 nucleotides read TGTGCCAGCAGCGACCGGAGCTCCTACAATGAGCAGTTCTTC. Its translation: CASSDRSSYNEQFF. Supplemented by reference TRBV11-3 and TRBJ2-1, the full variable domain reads EAGVVQSPRYKIIEKKQPVAFWCNPISGHNTLYWYLQNLGQGPELLIRYENEEAVDDSQLPKDRFSAERLKGVDSTLKIQPAELGDSAVYLCASSDRSSYNEQFFGPGTRLTVL.